The 10 T cell receptor delta chains presented below share a single source sample, sequenced in a study of γδ T cells in repeated Plasmodium falciparum infection. Vgamma9/Vdelta2+ and Vdelta2-negative gammadelta T cells were flow-sorted from PBMC for bulk sequencing. TCRdb applied CATT to the multiplex PCR reads for clone calling. The data show around 49,000 delta-chain clones, roughly 2% seen once. Source material: gamma-delta T cells from blood. The receptors stem from a pool of human donors (malaria-infected and uninfected, not separated).

On this clone: The translation of this DNA and the TCRdb protein of a much larger clone differ at residue 14, probably owing to a read error; the protein shown here is translated from the DNA. The chain uses TRDV1 and TRDJ1, with 9 bases identical to TRDD3. The J gene, missing from TCRdb, was assigned here through DNA to germline matching. Germline trimming cut 2 bases from V and 2 bases from J; bases unmatched to any gene: 24. This CDR3 contains 22 residues. Germline V CDR1 and CDR2: TSWWSYY, QGS. The CDR3 spells CALGESPTNALWGMFGTDKLIF. The CDR3, as DNA: TGTGCTCTTGGGGAATCTCCCACCAACGCCCTCTGGGGGATGTTTGGGACCGATAAACTCATCTTT.

In this sample, this clone turned up many times. The protein TCRdb lists belongs to a much larger clone and differs from this DNA's translation at residue 10, which points to a read error; the protein shown is made from the DNA. The chain recombines TRDV1 with TRDJ1, with 9 bases aligning to TRDD3. No J gene was available from TCRdb, and it was assigned here by a germline match of the DNA. CDR1 is TSWWSYY and CDR2 is QGS in the germline V gene. The trim removed 5 bases at V and 1 base at J, leaving 14 bases unmatched. The length of the CDR3 is 18 residues. As DNA, the CDR3 is TGTGCTCTTGGGAAACCGTACTGGGGGACAGCGGGCACCGATAAACTCATCTTT. Protein product: CALGKPYWGTAGTDKLIF.

This clone was seen only a few times. The likely explanation is a read error, given a far larger clone one base away. Distinct nucleotide sequences in the sample also encode this CDR3. The rearrangement links TRDV2 to TRDJ1; TRDD3 matches 10 bases. No J gene is reported in TCRdb; it was inferred here by comparing the DNA with germline. This CDR3 has 22 amino acids. Germline values: CDR1 GEAIGNYY, CDR2 EKD. For the CDR3, the DNA is TGCGCCTGTGACGTGTCGGGCCTTCCCTCGTACTGGGGGATCCCCCTGCCCGATAAACTCATCTTT. Its translation is CACDVSGLPSYWGIPLPDKLIF.

In this sample, this clone turned up a few times. With only one base between it and a far larger clone, this is likely a read error. Within the sample, other DNA sequences also encode this same CDR3. The chain couples TRDV2 to TRDJ1, with D perhaps TRDD3 (5 bases). No J segment appears in TCRdb, so it was assigned here by matching the sequence to germline. The CDR3 length is 17 residues. Germline V CDR1 and CDR2: GEAIGNYY, EKD. The CDR3 reads CACEDLLGPRGADKLIF. The CDR3 coding sequence is TGTGCCTGTGAAGACTTGCTGGGTCCCAGAGGAGCCGACAAACTCATCTTT.

In this sample, this clone turned up a few times. A far bigger clonotype differs at one base, so this is likely a read error. Other DNA sequences in the sample encode the same CDR3. The chain is built from TRDV1 and TRDJ1, with 7 positions matching TRDD3. In the absence of a J gene in TCRdb, the DNA was matched to germline to assign it here. J gave up 2 bases and V 2 bases, and 26 bases lay outside the gene matches. Germline V CDR1 and CDR2: TSWWSYY, QGS. The CDR3 spans 22 residues. The DNA of the CDR3 is TGTGCTCTTGGGGAAAGGCGGTGGCCCACTGGAGGGGGATCTCCACCTACCGATAAACTCATCTTT. It encodes CALGERRWPTGGGSPPTDKLIF.

Details on this clone: TCRdb shows a much larger clone's protein in place of this DNA's translation, and the two differ at residue 11, likely through a read error; the protein shown is translated from the DNA. The chain has TRDV1 and TRDJ1; D might be TRDD3 (6 bases). TCRdb supplies no J gene; here it was assigned by aligning the nucleotide sequence to germline. The ends were cut back, 8 bases at V and 2 bases at J, with 33 bases in the middle. Germline CDR1 reads TSWWSYY; CDR2 reads QGS. The CDR3 extends over 20 amino acids. CDR3 residues: CALPHQHNSPVTGWTDKLIF. The CDR3 coding sequence is TGTGCTCTTCCACACCAACATAATTCCCCTGTTACTGGGTGGACCGATAAACTCATCTTT.

Of note for this clone: A far larger clone is off by one base, so a read error is likely. Other DNA sequences in this sample translate to the same CDR3. No J gene was assigned, while the V gene was called as TRDV1; the table's D call, TRDD3, has no DNA check behind it. Germline CDR1 TSWWSYY, CDR2 QGS. The CDR3 is 20 amino acids. The CDR3 sequence: CALGELPFPYWGILEAQLFF. Written as DNA, the CDR3 is TGTGCTCTTGGGGAACTACCGTTCCCGTACTGGGGGATACTTGAGGCACAGCTCTTCTTT.

As to this clone: A read error is likely here: a far larger clone is one base away. The rearrangement joins TRDV1 to TRDJ1, with D possibly matching TRDD3 (6 bases). TCRdb does not report a J gene; here it was assigned by matching the DNA to germline references. V shed 2 bases and J shed 7 bases, with 29 bases lying between them. Germline V gives CDR1 TSWWSYY, CDR2 QGS. The CDR3 loop spans 19 amino acids. CDR3 loop: CALGEMFFPQGWGSGKLIF. The DNA for the CDR3 is TGTGCTCTTGGGGAAATGTTTTTCCCCCAGGGCTGGGGTTCTGGTAAACTCATCTTT.

This clone was counted many times. The protein in TCRdb stems from a much larger clone and differs at residue 4 from this DNA's translation, likely a read error; here the protein is translated from the DNA. This chain links TRDV2 with TRDJ1, with no clear D. The J gene comes from matching the DNA to germline here; TCRdb lacks it. The CDR3 is 15 amino acids. The germline CDR1 and CDR2 sequences are GEAIGNYY and EKD. With 5 bases removed from V and 4 bases from J, the gap between germline ends came to 19 bases. CDR3 loop: CACGTLLGGSDKLIF. CDR3 DNA sequence: TGTGCCTGTGGCACACTTTTGGGAGGAAGCGATAAACTCATCTTT.

About this clone itself: A far larger clone is one base from this, pointing to a likely read error. The identical CDR3 is also encoded by other nucleotide sequences in the sample. The chain employs TRDV1 and TRDJ1, with TRDD2 as a possible D gene (7 bases). TCRdb carries no J gene annotation; the J gene was assigned here by matching the DNA with germline. The CDR3 is 20 amino acids. Germline assignment: CDR1 TSWWSYY and CDR2 QGS. CDR3 loop: CALGEPLAFLNTGTADKLIF. Here the CDR3 DNA reads TGTGCTCTTGGGGAACCCTTGGCCTTCCTCAATACTGGGACGGCCGACAAACTCATCTTT.